Listed below are T cell receptor beta chains from one sample, sequenced in a study of molecular identifiers for immune sequencing clone quantification. TCRdb used MiXCR to reprocess the PCR reads, holding one entry per CDR3 protein. The table shows fewer than 70,000 distinct CDR3 sequences, with around 18% occurring only once. Source material: naive CD8+ T cells from blood, with Jurkat cell RNA spiked in. All receptors come from a human donor in good health. Some libraries in this study had Jurkat cell RNA spiked in. The CDR3 runs from the conserved cysteine through the conserved F or W. D genes are given only for firm matches. Size is stated for part of the rows, as once, few or many counts, or as a class when the clone is expanded.

CDR3 DNA,CDR3 protein,D gene,J gene,V gene,clone size
TGTGCCAGTAGTCTTGGGTTTTCGACTTCCTACGAGCAGTACTTC,CASSLGFSTSYEQYF,-,TRBJ2-7,TRBV19,many
TGCGCCAGCAGCCTGACAGGGTCTGTGGATGGCTACACCTTC,CASSLTGSVDGYTF,TRBD1,TRBJ1-2,TRBV4-1,many
TGTGCCAGCAGCTTATACGTTCGTAGCGAGACCCAGTACTTC,CASSLYVRSETQYF,-,TRBJ2-5,TRBV7-8,many
TGCGCCAGCAGCTTCGCGGGCGGGAGCTCCTACGAGCAGTACTTC,CASSFAGGSSYEQYF,TRBD2,TRBJ2-7,TRBV5-1,many
TGTGCCAGCAGTTACTCGTCAGGGATGGGCACTGAAGCTTTCTTT,CASSYSSGMGTEAFF,-,TRBJ1-1,TRBV6-5,many
TGCAGTGCTAGAGATGGGGACCTTTACAATGAGCAGTTCTTC,CSARDGDLYNEQFF,-,TRBJ2-1,TRBV20-1,many
TGCAGTGCTAGAGATACACACTCGACCTGGGGAGATACGCAGTATTTT,CSARDTHSTWGDTQYF,-,TRBJ2-3,TRBV20-1,few
TGTGCCAGCAGCCAAGTCTTCGAAGGTCAGCCCCAGCATTTT,CASSQVFEGQPQHF,-,TRBJ1-5,TRBV3-1,many
TGTGCCAGCAGCTTAACTGCTCGGGGAGAGCAGTTCTTC,CASSLTARGEQFF,-,TRBJ2-1,TRBV7-3,many
TGTGCCTGGAGTGTCGGGGGGAATATGTATGGCTACACCTTC,CAWSVGGNMYGYTF,-,TRBJ1-2,TRBV30,many
TGTGTCAGCAGCCCGAATACCTACGGGCAGTACTTC,CVSSPNTYGQYF,-,TRBJ2-7,TRBV3-1,-
TGTGCCAGCAGCTCCCTTCTAGAGGTCGAAGGGGAGCAGTACTTC,CASSSLLEVEGEQYF,-,TRBJ2-7,TRBV13,many
TGTGCCAGCCTCCGGGACAGGGGGCTCTCTGGGGCCAACGTCCTGACTTTC,CASLRDRGLSGANVLTF,TRBD1,TRBJ2-6,TRBV6-1,many
TGTGCCAGCAGCCACGGTACCCACAATGAGCAGTTCTTC,CASSHGTHNEQFF,-,TRBJ2-1,TRBV5-4,-
TGTGCCAGCAGCCTGTACAATGAGCAGTTCTTC,CASSLYNEQFF,-,TRBJ2-1,TRBV5-5,many
TGTGCCAGCAGCTTAGCCGGCGTGCGGGACTTCTCCTACAATGAGCAGTTCTTC,CASSLAGVRDFSYNEQFF,-,TRBJ2-1,TRBV7-2,many
TGTGCCAGCAGTTTGGGACGGCACCTCTACGAGCAGTACTTC,CASSLGRHLYEQYF,-,TRBJ2-7,TRBV28,-
TGCAGTGCCGTCACCTACGAGCAGTACTTC,CSAVTYEQYF,-,TRBJ2-7,TRBV20-1,many
TGTGCCACCTCGAAGGGAGCTAGCGGGAGCTACGAGCAGTACTTC,CATSKGASGSYEQYF,TRBD2,TRBJ2-7,TRBV6-2/TRBV6-3,many
TGCAGTGCTAGGTTGACTAGCGGGAACTACAATGAGCAGTTCTTC,CSARLTSGNYNEQFF,TRBD2,TRBJ2-1,TRBV20-1,many
TGTGCCATCAGTGATCCCGGGACTAGCACAGATACGCAGTATTTT,CAISDPGTSTDTQYF,-,TRBJ2-3,TRBV10-3,many
TGTGCCAGCAGTTTGTCCGCTGGGACAGTAGAGACCCAGTACTTC,CASSLSAGTVETQYF,TRBD1,TRBJ2-5,TRBV27,few
TGTGCCAGCAGTGGCCCGACAGGATCGGGCGAGCAGTACTTC,CASSGPTGSGEQYF,-,TRBJ2-7,TRBV6-5,many
TGTGCCAGCAGCTCCGGAGTAGCGGGGGCCTACGAGCAGTACTTC,CASSSGVAGAYEQYF,TRBD2,TRBJ2-7,TRBV27,many
TGTGCCAGCAGCGTAGAAGGGGGGCGTAACGAGCAGTACTTC,CASSVEGGRNEQYF,-,TRBJ2-7,TRBV9,-
TGCGCCAGCAGCCTTGGGGGACCGACCTACGAGCAGTACTTC,CASSLGGPTYEQYF,-,TRBJ2-7,TRBV4-1,many
TGCAGCGTTGAAGGGACAGCCCAGACGTCCTACGAGCAGTACTTC,CSVEGTAQTSYEQYF,-,TRBJ2-7,TRBV29-1,few
TGTGCCAGCAGTGCGACTGGTCTAGCAGGGCCTTTGGAGCAGTACTTC,CASSATGLAGPLEQYF,-,TRBJ2-7,TRBV6-5,many
TGTGCCAGCAGCTTTTTACAGGGAGAAGGGGAGACCCAGTACTTC,CASSFLQGEGETQYF,-,TRBJ2-5,TRBV7-9,once
TGCGCCAGCAGCCAAGTCGGGACAGCGAACACTGAAGCTTTCTTT,CASSQVGTANTEAFF,TRBD1,TRBJ1-1,TRBV4-1,few
TGTGCCAGCAGTCAAGCCCTGGGGCGAATGGATACTTATAACTATGGCTACACCTTC,CASSQALGRMDTYNYGYTF,-,TRBJ1-2,TRBV7-9,many
TGTGCCAGCAGTTACTTCTCTAGCGGGAGTACAGATACGCAGTATTTT,CASSYFSSGSTDTQYF,TRBD2,TRBJ2-3,TRBV6-2/TRBV6-3,many
TGTGCCACCGAATGGGACAATGAGCAGTTCTTC,CATEWDNEQFF,-,TRBJ2-1,TRBV24-1,many
TGTGCCAGCAGCCCCTATAGCCAGGGGGCGCGGGATTGGTCCGAGCAGTACTTC,CASSPYSQGARDWSEQYF,TRBD1,TRBJ2-7,TRBV12-3/TRBV12-4,-
TGTGCCAGCAGTTTCCTCAGTATGGAGACCCAGTACTTC,CASSFLSMETQYF,-,TRBJ2-5,TRBV27,-
TGTGCCAGCGGCCAAGGCCCGGGGCTAGTTTCCTACGAGCAGTACTTC,CASGQGPGLVSYEQYF,-,TRBJ2-7,TRBV3-1,few
TGTGCCTGGAGTGTAATTCGGCTAGCGGGAGGGTCCACCGGGGAGCTGTTTTTT,CAWSVIRLAGGSTGELFF,TRBD2,TRBJ2-2,TRBV30,few
TGTGCCAGCAGCCAAGGATCCGGGAGGGCCTCTAGTGAGCAGTTCTTC,CASSQGSGRASSEQFF,TRBD2,TRBJ2-1,TRBV3-1,-
TGTGCTGGCAGCCAAGACGCCAGCGGAGGCACTGAAGCTTTCTTT,CAGSQDASGGTEAFF,-,TRBJ1-1,TRBV3-1,-
TGCAGTGCTAGAGATTCCTTTCGGCGGGAGGAGAACACCGGGGAGCTGTTTTTT,CSARDSFRREENTGELFF,TRBD2,TRBJ2-2,TRBV20-1,many
TGCAGCGTTACCGGACAGGGAACCCCCTACGAGCAGTACTTC,CSVTGQGTPYEQYF,TRBD1,TRBJ2-7,TRBV29-1,few
TGTGCCAGCAGAGACGGGAGAGGGTTTTACGAGCAGTACTTC,CASRDGRGFYEQYF,-,TRBJ2-7,TRBV3-1,many
TGCGCCAGCAGCCGTCAAGATGGGCTCGAGACCCAGTACTTC,CASSRQDGLETQYF,-,TRBJ2-5,TRBV4-1,many
TGTGCCAGCGGCCTAGAGTACAATGAGCAGTTCTTC,CASGLEYNEQFF,-,TRBJ2-1,TRBV7-9,many
TGTGCCAGCAGCCTGGCCGGGACGGTCTCCTACGAGCAGTACTTC,CASSLAGTVSYEQYF,-,TRBJ2-7,TRBV13,few
TGTGCCAGCAGACTTGACAGGGGAAAAGAGACCCAGTACTTC,CASRLDRGKETQYF,TRBD1,TRBJ2-5,TRBV12-3/TRBV12-4,many
TGTGCCAGCAGCTTAGATTTTTCCGAGGATACGCAGTATTTT,CASSLDFSEDTQYF,-,TRBJ2-3,TRBV11-3,few
TGTGCCACCAGCAGAGATAGGGGAGGGCCCTACGAGCAGTACTTC,CATSRDRGGPYEQYF,TRBD2,TRBJ2-7,TRBV15,many
TGTGCCACCAGTGACACCGGACAGGGGAGGTTGCAGCCCCAGCATTTT,CATSDTGQGRLQPQHF,TRBD1,TRBJ1-5,TRBV24-1,many
TGTGCCAGCAGTGATTGGACTAGCGGGATTCCCCGCTCCTACAATGAGCAGTTCTTC,CASSDWTSGIPRSYNEQFF,TRBD2,TRBJ2-1,TRBV6-5,many
TGTGCCTGGAGCCGGGACTACCCGGACGAGCAGTACTTC,CAWSRDYPDEQYF,TRBD2,TRBJ2-7,TRBV30,many
TGTGCCAGCAGTGCAGGTCAGGGCGCGGAAAAACTGTTTTTT,CASSAGQGAEKLFF,-,TRBJ1-4,TRBV25-1,many